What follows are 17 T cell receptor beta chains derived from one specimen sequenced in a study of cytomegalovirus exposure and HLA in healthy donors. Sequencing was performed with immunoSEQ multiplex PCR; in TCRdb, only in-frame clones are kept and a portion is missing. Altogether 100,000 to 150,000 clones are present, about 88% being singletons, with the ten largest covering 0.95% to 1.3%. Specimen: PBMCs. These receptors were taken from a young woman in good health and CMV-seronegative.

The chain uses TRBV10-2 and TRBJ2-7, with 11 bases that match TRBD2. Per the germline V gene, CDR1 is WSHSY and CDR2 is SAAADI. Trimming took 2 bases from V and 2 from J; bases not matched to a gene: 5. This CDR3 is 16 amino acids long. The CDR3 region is CASSETVAGGPYEQYV. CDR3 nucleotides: TGCGCCAGCAGTGAGACTGTAGCGGGGGGGCCCTACGAGCAGTACGTC.

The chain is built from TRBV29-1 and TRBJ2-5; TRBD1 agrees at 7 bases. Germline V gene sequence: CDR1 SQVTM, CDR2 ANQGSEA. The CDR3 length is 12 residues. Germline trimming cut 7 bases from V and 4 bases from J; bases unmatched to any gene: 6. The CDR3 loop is CSANTGVETQYF. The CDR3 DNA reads TGCAGCGCAAATACAGGGGTAGAGACCCAGTACTTC.

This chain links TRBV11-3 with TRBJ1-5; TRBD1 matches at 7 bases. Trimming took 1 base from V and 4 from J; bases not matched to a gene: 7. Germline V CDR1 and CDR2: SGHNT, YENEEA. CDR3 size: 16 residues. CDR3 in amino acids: CASSLAKARGNQPQHF. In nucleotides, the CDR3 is TGTGCCAGCAGCTTAGCCAAAGCCAGGGGGAATCAGCCCCAGCATTTT.

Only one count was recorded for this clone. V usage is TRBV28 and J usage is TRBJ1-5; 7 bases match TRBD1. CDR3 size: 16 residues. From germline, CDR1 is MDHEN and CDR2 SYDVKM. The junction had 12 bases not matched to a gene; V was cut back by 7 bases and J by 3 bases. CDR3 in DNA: TGTGCCAGCATCGAGCAAGGGGGCCTTTCCAATCAGCCCCAGCATTTT. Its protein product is CASIEQGGLSNQPQHF.

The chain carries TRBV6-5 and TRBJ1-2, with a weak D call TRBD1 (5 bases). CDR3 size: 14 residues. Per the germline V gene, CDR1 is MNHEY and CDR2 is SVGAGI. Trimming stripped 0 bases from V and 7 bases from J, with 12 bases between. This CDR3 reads CASSYSSRVGGYTF. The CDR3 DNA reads TGTGCCAGCAGTTACTCGTCCAGGGTGGGTGGCTACACCTTC.

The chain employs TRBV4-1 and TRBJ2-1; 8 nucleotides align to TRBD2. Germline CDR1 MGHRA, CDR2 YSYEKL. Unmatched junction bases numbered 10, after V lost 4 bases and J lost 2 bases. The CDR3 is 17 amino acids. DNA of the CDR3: TGCGCCAGCAGCCGACAACCCGGGGGGGTAACCTACAATGAGCAGTTCTTC. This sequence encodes CASSRQPGGVTYNEQFF.

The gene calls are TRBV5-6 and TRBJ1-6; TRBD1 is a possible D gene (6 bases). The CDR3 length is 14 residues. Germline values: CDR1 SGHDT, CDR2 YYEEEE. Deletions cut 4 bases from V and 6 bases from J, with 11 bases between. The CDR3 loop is CASSTGRSNSPLHF. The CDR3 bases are TGTGCCAGCAGCACAGGGAGAAGTAATTCACCCCTCCACTTT.

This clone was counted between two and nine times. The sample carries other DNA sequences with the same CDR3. The CDR3 nucleotides are TGTGCCAGCAGCTTGAGCTACGAGCAGTACTTC. It is translated as CASSLSYEQYF. The chain joins TRBV7-9 to TRBJ2-7; no reliable D call. The CDR3 extends over 11 amino acids. Germline lookup yields CDR1 SEHNR and CDR2 FQNEAQ (reference sequence). Deletions cut 3 bases from V and 3 bases from J, with 3 bases between.

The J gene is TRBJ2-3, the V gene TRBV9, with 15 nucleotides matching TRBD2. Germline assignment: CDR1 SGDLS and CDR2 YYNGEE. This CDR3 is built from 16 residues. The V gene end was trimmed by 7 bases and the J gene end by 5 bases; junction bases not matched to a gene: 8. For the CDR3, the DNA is TGTGCCAGCTCCTGGACTAGCGGGGGGGCCGAAGATACGCAGTATTTT. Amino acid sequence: CASSWTSGGAEDTQYF.

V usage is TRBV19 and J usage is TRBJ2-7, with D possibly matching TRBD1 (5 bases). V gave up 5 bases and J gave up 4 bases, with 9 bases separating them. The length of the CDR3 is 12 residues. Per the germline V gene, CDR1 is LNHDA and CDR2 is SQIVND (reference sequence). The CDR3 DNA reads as TGTGCCAGTAGTGCGACAGAGTACGAGCAGTACTTC. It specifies CASSATEYEQYF.

CDR3 region: CASSHRQGYEQYF. CDR3 bases: TGCGCCAGCAGCCATAGACAGGGCTACGAGCAGTACTTC. The chain carries TRBV5-1 and TRBJ2-7; 7 bases fit TRBD1. The germline V gene has CDR1 SGHRS and CDR2 YFSETQ. The junction had 4 bases not matched to a gene; V was cut back by 4 bases and J by 3 bases. The CDR3 has 13 amino acids.

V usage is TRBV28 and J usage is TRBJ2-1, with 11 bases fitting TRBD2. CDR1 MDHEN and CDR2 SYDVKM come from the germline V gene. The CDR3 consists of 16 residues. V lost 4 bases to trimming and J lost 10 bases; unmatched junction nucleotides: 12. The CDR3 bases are TGTGCCAGCAGTTCTCCGACTAGCGGGATCACACCGGAGCAGTTCTTC. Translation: CASSSPTSGITPEQFF.

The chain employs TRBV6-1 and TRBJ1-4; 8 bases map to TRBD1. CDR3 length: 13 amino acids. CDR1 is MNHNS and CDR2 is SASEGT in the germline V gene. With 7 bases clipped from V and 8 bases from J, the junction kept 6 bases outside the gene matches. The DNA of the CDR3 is TGTGCCAGCAACCAGGGGGCAGAAGAAAAACTGTTTTTT. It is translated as CASNQGAEEKLFF.

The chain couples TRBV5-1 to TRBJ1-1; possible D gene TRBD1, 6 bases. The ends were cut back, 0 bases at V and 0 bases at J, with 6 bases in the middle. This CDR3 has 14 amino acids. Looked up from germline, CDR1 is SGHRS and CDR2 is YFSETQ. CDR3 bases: TGCGCCAGCAGCTTGGAGGGGGTGAACACTGAAGCTTTCTTT. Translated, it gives CASSLEGVNTEAFF. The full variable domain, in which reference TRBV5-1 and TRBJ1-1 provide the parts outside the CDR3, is KAGVTQTPRYLIKTRGQQVTLSCSPISGHRSVSWYQQTPGQGLQFLFEYFSETQRNKGNFPGRFSGRQFSNSRSEMNVSTLELGDSALYLCASSLEGVNTEAFFGQGTRLTVV.

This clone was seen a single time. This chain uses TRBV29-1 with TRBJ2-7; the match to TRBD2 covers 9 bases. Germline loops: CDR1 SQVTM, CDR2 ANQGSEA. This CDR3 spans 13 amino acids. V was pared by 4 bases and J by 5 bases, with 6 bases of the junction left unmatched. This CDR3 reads CSVVASGEDEQYV. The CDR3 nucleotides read TGCAGCGTTGTGGCTAGCGGGGAAGACGAGCAGTACGTC.

The CDR3 DNA sequence: TGTGCCAGCAGTTACTCGGAATCTAGCGGGGAGCAGTACGTC. This encodes CASSYSESSGEQYV. The chain combines TRBV6-5 with TRBJ2-7; 8 bases map to TRBD2. The ends lost 0 bases at V and 7 bases at J; junction bases unmatched: 5. Germline lookup yields CDR1 MNHEY and CDR2 SVGAGI. The CDR3 is 14 residues long.

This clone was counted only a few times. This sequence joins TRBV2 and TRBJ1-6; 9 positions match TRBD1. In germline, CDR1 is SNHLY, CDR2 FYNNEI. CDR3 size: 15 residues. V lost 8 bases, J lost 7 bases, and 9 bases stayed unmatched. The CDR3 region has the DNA TGTGCCAGCCTGTTAGGGGACAGGGTGAATTCACCCCTCCACTTT. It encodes CASLLGDRVNSPLHF. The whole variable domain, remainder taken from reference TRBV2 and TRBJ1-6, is EPEVTQTPSHQVTQMGQEVILRCVPISNHLYFYWYRQILGQKVEFLVSFYNNEISEKSEIFDDQFSVERPDGSNFTLKIRSTKLEDSAMYFCASLLGDRVNSPLHFGNGTRLTVT.